This T cell receptor beta chain was recovered during a study of blood T cell repertoires in COVID-19. Sequencing used immunoSEQ multiplex PCR; TCRdb keeps in-frame clones, though not all of them. The sample lists roughly 90,000 clones, over 70% seen once, with more than 25% in the top ten. This clonotype was obtained from a woman over 75 with active or convalescent COVID-19. Sequenced sample: peripheral blood.

CDR3 sequence reads: CASSPRQGPPYSGNTIYF. CDR3 in DNA: TGTGCCAGCAGCCCTCGACAGGGGCCCCCGTACTCTGGAAACACCATATATTTT. The chain combines TRBV7-6 with TRBJ1-3; TRBD1 matches 8 bases. Germline CDR1 is SGHVS and CDR2 is FNYEAQ. V trimming: 5 bases; J trimming: 0 bases; junction bases outside the gene matches: 12. The CDR3 length is 18 residues.